This T cell receptor (beta chain) was identified in a study of T cells in Graves' hyperthyroidism and ophthalmopathy. About the research overall: Specimen type is peripheral blood, collected at initial diagnosis prior to any treatment.

This clonotype was detected many times. Germline-derived CDR1 and CDR2 are MNHNS and SASEGT. The CDR3 spans 14 residues. V was clipped by 5 bases and J by 3 bases, with 13 bases between them. The CDR3 regions of TCR beta were amplified from RNA transcripts. A set of HTBI primers served as the primers for a first-round RT-PCR of the TCR CDR3. TCRdb independently ran MiXCR on the multiplex PCR reads; one entry per CDR3 protein. Counted here are 250,000 to 300,000 distinct CDR3 sequences, roughly 14% occurring once; the ten biggest clones make up roughly 14%. Fresh 10 ml peripheral blood yielded PBMCs. This receptor was taken from a woman aged 40 to 55 with Graves' hyperthyroidism that later progressed to Graves' ophthalmopathy. The chain uses TRBV6-1 and TRBJ1-1; D is uncertain. Specimen: blood. The chain's CDR3 is CASSHEDGYTEAFF. In DNA form, the CDR3 reads TGTGCCAGCAGTCACGAGGACGGTTACACTGAAGCTTTCTTT.